This T cell receptor (beta chain) was recorded in a study of T-cell memory formation after mild COVID-19. Looking at the study overall: Clusters were largely donor specific. Study results and caveats: Clones shrinking between day 15 and 85 showed a balanced CD4/CD8 split, and those that grew later tilted toward CD4+.

Researchers used 5'RACE with constant-segment primers to make TCR alpha and TCR beta cDNA libraries that carry sample barcodes and UMIs. From the 5' RACE reads, TCRdb called clonotypes with MiXCR, one entry per CDR3 protein. This table holds hundreds of thousands of distinct CDR3 sequences, 23% found once. This clonotype was seen a few times. What it binds is not known. Trimming cost V 3 bases and J 2 bases, with 11 bases left between them. The CDR3 contains 14 residues. Germline CDR1 is SQVTM and CDR2 is ANQGSEA. The sequencing sample was made of PBMCs or a T cell subset sorted from them (not recorded which). The rearrangement joins TRBV29-1 to TRBJ2-1, with D tentatively TRBD2 (5 bases). The receptor was isolated from an adult woman who had mild COVID-19 (a few samples of this study predate the infection). Cell type and time point are not known. CDR3 protein: CSVERGRAYNEQFF. The CDR3 DNA is TGCAGCGTTGAGAGAGGGCGGGCCTACAATGAGCAGTTCTTC.